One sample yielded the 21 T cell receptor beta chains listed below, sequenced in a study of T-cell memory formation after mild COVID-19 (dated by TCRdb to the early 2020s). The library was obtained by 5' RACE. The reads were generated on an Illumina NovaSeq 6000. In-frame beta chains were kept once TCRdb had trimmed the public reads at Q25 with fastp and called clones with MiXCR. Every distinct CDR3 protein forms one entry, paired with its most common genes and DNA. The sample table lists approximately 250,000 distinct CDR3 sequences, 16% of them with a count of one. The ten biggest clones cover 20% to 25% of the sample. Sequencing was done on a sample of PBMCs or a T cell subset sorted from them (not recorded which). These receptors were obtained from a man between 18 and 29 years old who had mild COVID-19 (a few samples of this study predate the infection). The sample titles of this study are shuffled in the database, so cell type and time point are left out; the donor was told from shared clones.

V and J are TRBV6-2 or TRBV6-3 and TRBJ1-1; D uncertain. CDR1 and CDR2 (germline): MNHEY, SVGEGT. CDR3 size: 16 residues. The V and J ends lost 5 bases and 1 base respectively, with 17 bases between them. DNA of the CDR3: TGTGCCAGCAGTCTTCGGACCCGACATGGGAACACTGAAGCTTTCTTT. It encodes CASSLRTRHGNTEAFF.

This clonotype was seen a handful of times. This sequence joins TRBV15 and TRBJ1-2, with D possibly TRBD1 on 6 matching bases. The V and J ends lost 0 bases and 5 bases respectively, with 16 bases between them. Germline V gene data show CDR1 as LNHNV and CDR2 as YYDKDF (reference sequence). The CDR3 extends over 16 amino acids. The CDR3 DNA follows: TGTGCCACCAGCAGAGATCTAGGGGACACCTGGTATGGCTACACCTTC. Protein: CATSRDLGDTWYGYTF.

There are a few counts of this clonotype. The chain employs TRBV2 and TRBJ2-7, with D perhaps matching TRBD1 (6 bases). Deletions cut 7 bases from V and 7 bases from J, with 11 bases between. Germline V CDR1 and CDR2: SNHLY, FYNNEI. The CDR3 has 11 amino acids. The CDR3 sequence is CASTQGYEQYV. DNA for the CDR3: TGTGCCAGCACACAGGGCTATGAGCAGTACGTC.

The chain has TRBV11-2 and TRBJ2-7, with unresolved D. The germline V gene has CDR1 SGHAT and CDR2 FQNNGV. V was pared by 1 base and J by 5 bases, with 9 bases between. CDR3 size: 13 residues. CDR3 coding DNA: TGTGCCAGCAGCTTAGGCCTTGATAACGAGCAGTACGTC. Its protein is CASSLGLDNEQYV.

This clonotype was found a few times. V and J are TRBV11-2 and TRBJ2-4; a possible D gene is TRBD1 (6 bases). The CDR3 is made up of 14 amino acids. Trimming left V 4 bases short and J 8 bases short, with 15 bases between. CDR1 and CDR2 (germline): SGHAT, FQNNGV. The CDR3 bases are TGTGCCAGCAGCTCACCGCAGGGGTTGGACATTCAGTACTTC. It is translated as CASSSPQGLDIQYF.

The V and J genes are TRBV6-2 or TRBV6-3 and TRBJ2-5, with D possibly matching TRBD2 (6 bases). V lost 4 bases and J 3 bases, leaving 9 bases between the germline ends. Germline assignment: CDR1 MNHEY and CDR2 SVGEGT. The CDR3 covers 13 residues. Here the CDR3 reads CASSSGLEETQYF. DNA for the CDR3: TGTGCCAGCAGTTCGGGACTGGAAGAGACCCAGTACTTC.

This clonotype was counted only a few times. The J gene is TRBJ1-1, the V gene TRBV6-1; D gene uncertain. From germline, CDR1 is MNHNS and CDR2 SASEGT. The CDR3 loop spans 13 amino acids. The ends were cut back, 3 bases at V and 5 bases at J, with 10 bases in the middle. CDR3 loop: CASSDQVLTEAFF. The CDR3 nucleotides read TGTGCCAGCAGTGACCAGGTTTTAACTGAAGCTTTCTTT.

CDR3 sequence (DNA): TGTGCCAGCAGCTCCATCTCGGGGTGGGAGCAGTACGTC. Its protein is CASSSISGWEQYV. This chain links TRBV11-2 with TRBJ2-7, with a weak D call TRBD2 (5 bases). Germline values: CDR1 SGHAT, CDR2 FQNNGV. CDR3 length: 13 residues. Trimming cost V 4 bases and J 7 bases, with 14 bases left between them.

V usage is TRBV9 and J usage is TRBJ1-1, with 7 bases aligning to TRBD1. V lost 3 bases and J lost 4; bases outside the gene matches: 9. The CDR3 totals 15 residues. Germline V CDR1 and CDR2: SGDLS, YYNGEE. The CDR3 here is CASSGRDREGTEAFF. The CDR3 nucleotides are TGTGCCAGCAGCGGGAGAGACAGGGAGGGCACTGAAGCTTTCTTT.

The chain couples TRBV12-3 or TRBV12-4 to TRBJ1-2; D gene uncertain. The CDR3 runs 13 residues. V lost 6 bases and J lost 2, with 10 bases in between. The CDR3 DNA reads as TGTGCCAGCAGCCGGGTACTGAACTATGGCTACACCTTC. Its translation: CASSRVLNYGYTF.

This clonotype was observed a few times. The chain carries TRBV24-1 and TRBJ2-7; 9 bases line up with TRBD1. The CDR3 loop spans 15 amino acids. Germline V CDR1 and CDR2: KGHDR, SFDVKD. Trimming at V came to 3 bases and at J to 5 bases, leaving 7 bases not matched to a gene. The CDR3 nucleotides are TGTGCCACCAGTGATCCTCGGACAGGGGAGGACGAGCAGTACTTC. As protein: CATSDPRTGEDEQYF.

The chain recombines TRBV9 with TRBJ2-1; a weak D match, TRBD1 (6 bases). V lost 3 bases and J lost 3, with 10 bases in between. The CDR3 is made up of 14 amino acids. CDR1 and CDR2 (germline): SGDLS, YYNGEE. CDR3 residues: CASSDRQDYNEQFF. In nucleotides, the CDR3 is TGTGCCAGCAGCGATCGACAGGACTACAATGAGCAGTTCTTC.

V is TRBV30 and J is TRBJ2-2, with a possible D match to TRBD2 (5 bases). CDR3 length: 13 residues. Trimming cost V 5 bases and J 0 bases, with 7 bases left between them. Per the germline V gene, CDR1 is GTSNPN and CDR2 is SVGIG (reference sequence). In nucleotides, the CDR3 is TGTGCCTGGGGAGGAGCGAACACCGGGGAGCTGTTTTTT. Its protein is CAWGGANTGELFF.

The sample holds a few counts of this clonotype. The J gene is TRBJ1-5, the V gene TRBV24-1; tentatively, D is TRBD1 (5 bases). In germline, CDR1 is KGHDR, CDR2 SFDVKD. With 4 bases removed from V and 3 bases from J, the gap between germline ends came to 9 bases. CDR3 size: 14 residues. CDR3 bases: TGTGCCACCAGTGAGTCGGGGACCAATCAGCCCCAGCATTTT. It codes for CATSESGTNQPQHF.

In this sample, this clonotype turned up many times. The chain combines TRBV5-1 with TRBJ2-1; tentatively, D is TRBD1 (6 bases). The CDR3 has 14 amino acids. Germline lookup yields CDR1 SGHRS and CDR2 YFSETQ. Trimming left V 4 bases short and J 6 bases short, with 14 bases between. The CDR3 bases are TGCGCCAGCAGCGCCGACCCACAGGGCAATGAGCAGTTCTTC. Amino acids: CASSADPQGNEQFF.

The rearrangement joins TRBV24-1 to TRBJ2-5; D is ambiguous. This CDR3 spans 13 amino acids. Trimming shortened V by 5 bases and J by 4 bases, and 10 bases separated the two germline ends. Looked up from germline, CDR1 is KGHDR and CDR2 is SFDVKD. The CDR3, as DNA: TGTGCCACCAGTGTAGGCACTCCAGAGACCCAGTACTTC. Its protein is CATSVGTPETQYF.

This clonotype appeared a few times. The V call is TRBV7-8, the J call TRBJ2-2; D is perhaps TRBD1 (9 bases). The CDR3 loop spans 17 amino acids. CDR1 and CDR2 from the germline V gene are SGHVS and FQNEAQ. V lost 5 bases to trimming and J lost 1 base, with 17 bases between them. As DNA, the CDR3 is TGTGCCAGCAGCCCCCGGGGGGGACAGGGGAACACCGGGGAGCTGTTTTTT. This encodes CASSPRGGQGNTGELFF. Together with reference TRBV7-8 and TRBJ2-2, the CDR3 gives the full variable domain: GAGVSQSPRYKVAKRGQDVALRCDPISGHVSLFWYQQALGQGPEFLTYFQNEAQLDKSGLPSDRFFAERPEGSVSTLKIQRTQQEDSAVYLCASSPRGGQGNTGELFFGEGSRLTVL.

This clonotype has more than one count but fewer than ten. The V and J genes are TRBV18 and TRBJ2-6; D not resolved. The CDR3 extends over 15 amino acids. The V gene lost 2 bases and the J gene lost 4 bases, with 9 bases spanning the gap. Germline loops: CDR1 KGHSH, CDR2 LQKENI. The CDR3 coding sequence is TGTGCCAGCTCACCATTCGCGGAAGGGGCCAACGTCCTGACTTTC. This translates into CASSPFAEGANVLTF.

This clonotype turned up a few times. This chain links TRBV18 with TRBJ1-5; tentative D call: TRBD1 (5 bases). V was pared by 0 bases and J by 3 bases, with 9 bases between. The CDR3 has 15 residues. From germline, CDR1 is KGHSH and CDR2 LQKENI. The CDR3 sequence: CASSPPGPLNQPQHF. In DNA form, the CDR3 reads TGTGCCAGCTCACCACCGGGACCGCTCAATCAGCCCCAGCATTTT.

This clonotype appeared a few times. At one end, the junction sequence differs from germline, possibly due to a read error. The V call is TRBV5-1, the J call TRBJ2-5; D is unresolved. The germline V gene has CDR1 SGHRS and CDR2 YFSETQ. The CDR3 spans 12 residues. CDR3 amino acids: CASSLTSGVMSF. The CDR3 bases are TGCGCCAGCAGCTTGACGTCTGGGGTGATGTCCTTC.

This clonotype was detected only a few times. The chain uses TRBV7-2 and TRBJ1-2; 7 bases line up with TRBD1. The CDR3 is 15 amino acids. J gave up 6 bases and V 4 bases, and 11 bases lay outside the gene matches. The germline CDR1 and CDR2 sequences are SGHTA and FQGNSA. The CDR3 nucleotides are TGTGCCAGCAGCTGGCGCTGGGACAGCGAAGATGGCTACACCTTC. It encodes CASSWRWDSEDGYTF.